One TCR beta chain is described in this entry. This receptor's antigen is unknown. No base quality values were provided; no much bigger clone lies one nucleotide off. This record comes from a study of cytomegalovirus exposure and HLA in healthy donors (dated by TCRdb to about 2017). As for the study more broadly: In an earlier analysis of around 540 of the donors, about 270 Gb of sequence data and 117 million unique TCR beta sequences from about 179 million T cells were reported. Roughly five DR-DQ haplotypes were handled as single units for association and clustering because linkage in the cohort was strong. The number of typed donors differed by locus: about 629-640 for A, B, C, DRB1 and DQB1; 500 to 550 for DQA1; 606 for DPA1; and some 470 for DPB1. In an earlier analysis of roughly 600 of the donors, high-throughput TCR beta sequencing was used to judge whether each TCR beta V gene segment behaved as functional or pseudogenic. A later analysis re-examined previously published TCR beta repertoires from 600 to 700 donors and added high-resolution HLA genotyping to investigate patterns of TCR occurrence. Along with the roughly 700-subject first cohort, a separate validation cohort of over 90 different subjects was used. The study combined high-throughput TCR immunosequencing, statistical association of individual TCRs with disease status, and machine learning to predict cytomegalovirus infection status. The study aimed to test whether signatures of past pathogen exposure could be identified by cataloging public T cell receptors. Every discovery cohort repertoire had been produced on one sequencing platform. On average, roughly 250,000 unique TCR beta nucleotide sequences were sequenced per donor among a few hundred genotyped donors of the cohort, with roughly 18% of those sequences being non-productive. Class I and class II HLA loci were covered by the typing at four-digit resolution. Of the roughly 390 genotyped donors, approximately 83% fell in the genetic ancestry cluster associated with self-reported Caucasian donors. Rather than drawing on any new phenotypic data, the later analysis identified candidate immune exposures from TCR beta sequences and the way those sequences occurred across donors. Genome-wide SNP genotypes for about 65% of the 666 donors were used in a later genetic analysis, which treated that subset as a discovery cohort. Using immunosequencing, the study profiled T cell repertoires from approximately 700 subjects and related those repertoires to cytomegalovirus serostatus. Roughly 300 gigabases of sequencing data and 80 million or so unique TCR sequences were included in an early release covering under 650 HLA-typed donors. Alongside the repertoire data, information on donor age, sex, ethnicity and CMV serostatus was compiled. What the research found in general, with its limitations: A further reported finding was that TCR beta sequences accurately predicted the HLA-A and HLA-B alleles for most subjects in the first cohort. A cluster of highly shared sequence variants was judged likely to represent a technical artifact of the sequencing pipeline. Because HLA typing was unavailable for some donors at each locus, only the typed subset was used in association tests. In a later analysis, HLA-associated TCR beta chains showed more clonal expansion and lower generation probabilities than non-associated chains that were equally common. Roughly uniform sequencing depth across donors was assumed in presence/absence analyses, although this assumption may not hold. Correlated functional status among segregating V segments might be attributable to linkage disequilibrium, but an unknown experimental factor could not be ruled out. In a later analysis, several top co-occurrence clusters were reported to appear linked to parvovirus B19, influenza, CMV and Epstein-Barr virus. Because counts were too low, roughly 18 rarely observed V segments, including chromosome 9 orphons, were left out of the earlier analysis of approximately 500 of the donors. In a later analysis, the rate of TCR association differed among HLA loci, with DRB1 alleles having the most associated TCRs and HLA-C alleles having the fewest. Most TCR sequences were seen in very few donors, while some public TCRs were found in many individuals. In vitro tests confirmed that a few of the cytomegalovirus-associated TCR beta chains recognize cytomegalovirus antigens. In both the original and validation cohorts, the classifier was reported to diagnose cytomegalovirus status with high specificity and sensitivity. In a later genetic analysis, a missense DCLRE1C variant was associated with V-gene and J-gene trimming of TCR beta chains, and the association was replicated in an independent cohort. Because the 87-base-pair reads could not distinguish some IMGT-functional V segments, including TRBV6-2 and TRBV6-3, those segments were excluded. In the study, 150 to 200 TCR beta chains were listed as associated with cytomegalovirus. CMV serostatus was the only immune exposure information available for the cohort. The cohort was sequenced for TCR beta chains only, and without alpha or paired-chain data the features that could be detected were limited. Compared with the approximately 670-donor mean, donors in an Asian-associated ancestry cluster had fewer N-insertions in productive TCRs, according to a later genetic analysis. A later analysis found that most CMV-associated TCR beta chains appeared HLA-restricted, with HLA associations seemingly driven largely by CMV exposure. Assigning TCR associations to individual alleles was difficult when HLA alleles, especially DR and DQ, strongly co-occurred. In an earlier analysis of about 550 of the donors, most TCR beta V segments were observed in productive rearrangements about 87% or about 30% of the time, broadly matching IMGT annotations. A later analysis associated 15,000 to 20,000 TCR beta sequences with specific HLA alleles at a false discovery rate of 0.05. According to the authors, the approach could potentially be generalized to other disease states and immunological phenotypes.

The cohort consisted of hundreds of healthy bone marrow donors. At the time of sampling, all cohort members were nominally healthy, though unrecorded immune exposures were likely present. The donor tested CMV seropositive, placing the donor among the approximately 290 seropositive members of the cohort. Each donor provided a peripheral blood sample, and peripheral blood mononuclear cells were used for TCR beta sequencing. The Qiagen DNeasy Blood Extraction Kit was used to extract genomic DNA from the blood cell samples. Library preparation employed the immunoSEQ multiplex PCR assay. A mixture of 60 forward primers for TCR Vbeta segments and 13 reverse primers for TCR Jbeta segments was used in the multiplex PCR. A multiplex PCR assay on genomic DNA amplified the CDR3 region of rearranged TCR beta genes. The Illumina HiSeq System was used to sequence the amplified TCR beta libraries as 87-base-pair reads. Processing in the source paper ran as follows. A later analysis counted about 80 million unique TCR beta chains across the approximately 700 repertoires, and roughly 11 million of these chains were shared by at least two donors. Raw reads were error-corrected and collapsed into unique sequences with a nearest-neighbor algorithm that merged closely related sequences to remove PCR and sequencing errors. To assign V, D and J gene segments, CDR3 sequences were aligned to IMGT reference sequences. For a sequence to be retained, a match of at least six nucleotides to both a V gene segment and a J gene segment was required. Rearrangements were classified as productive when the CDR3 lacked stop codons and remained in frame with V and J, and all other rearrangements were classified as non-productive. CDR3 was defined by IMGT convention, running from the second conserved V-encoded cysteine to the conserved J-encoded phenylalanine. The earlier analysis of 550 to 650 of the donors excluded any sequence lacking an unambiguous match to a single V gene segment. In an earlier analysis of approximately 560 of the donors, a V segment was called functional when productive rearrangements were above 56.7%, and segregating when the standard deviation between donors exceeded 5%. A statistical classification framework was built to diagnose cytomegalovirus status from the catalog of TCR beta chain sequences. V and J gene assignment, in a later analysis, came from comparing TCR nucleotide sequences with IMGT/GENE-DB human TR gene sequences. In a later analysis, CDR3 sequences and most-parsimonious VDJ recombination scenarios were assigned using the TCRdist pipeline. In a later analysis, each TCR beta chain was defined by its CDR3 amino acid sequence together with its V-gene family, and reads without a unique V-gene family were excluded. As a way to deal with suspected cross-contamination and a sequencing artifact, a later analysis dropped hundreds of nucleotide sequences that were highly shared and had low generation probability. For each public chain, a later analysis derived a clonal expansion index from normalized ranks of inferred template counts within each repertoire. In a later analysis, generation probabilities were computed with a VDJ recombination model fitted to out-of-frame rearrangements, and the resulting probabilities were checked against IGoR. Hypergeometric tests were used in a later analysis to score TCR-TCR, TCR-HLA and TCR-CMV co-occurrence, with a repertoire-size bias correction applied to the TCR pairs. To estimate false discovery rates, a later analysis permuted the HLA or CMV assignments 20 times. In a later analysis, co-occurring TCRs were grouped using DBSCAN, and TCRdist sequence similarity was added for clustering within HLA-allele-positive subsets. Repertoires with fewer than 30,000 or more than 120,000 public chains, plus five repertoires with anomalous nucleotide sharing, were excluded from co-occurrence clustering. The source is immuneACCESS, and TCRdb retained only in-frame sequences with V and J called. Part of the clones is not carried over; for the studies checked, unresolved V genes explain less than half of this, and the remainder is unexplained. V, J and clone size derive from that table, while D and trimming were established from the DNA sequence. This sample comprises 30,000 to 40,000 clones, 82% of them detected only once. The ten biggest clones cover roughly a tenth of the sample.

From cysteine to phenylalanine, the CDR3 is 13 amino acids long. CDR3 DNA is the only sequence kept; it has 39 bases, read in frame from the first base. Sequences ENHRY (CDR1) and SYGVKD (CDR2) are obtained from the germline V gene. V is cut by 10 bases and J by 0 bases, and the space between the germline ends is 9 bases. The sequence was obtained from a woman in her late teens or twenties in good health and CMV-seropositive. The chain joins TRBV10-3 to TRBJ2-2; TRBD1 is perhaps the D gene, given 6 matching bases. The specimen was PBMCs. The CDR3 region: CATGTTNTGELFF. The DNA is TGTGCCACCGGGACAACGAACACCGGGGAGCTGTTTTTT.